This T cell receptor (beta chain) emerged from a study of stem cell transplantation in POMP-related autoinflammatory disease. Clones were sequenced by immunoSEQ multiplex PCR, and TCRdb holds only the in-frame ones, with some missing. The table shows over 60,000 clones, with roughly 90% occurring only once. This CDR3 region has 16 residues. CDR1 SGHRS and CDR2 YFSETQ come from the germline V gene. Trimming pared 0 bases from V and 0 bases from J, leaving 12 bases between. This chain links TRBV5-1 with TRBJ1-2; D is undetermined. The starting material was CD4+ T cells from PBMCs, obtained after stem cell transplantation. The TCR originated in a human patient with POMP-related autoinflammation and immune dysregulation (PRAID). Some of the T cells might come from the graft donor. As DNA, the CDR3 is TGCGCCAGCAGCTTGGTACAGCCCGGGGCTAACTATGGCTACACCTTC. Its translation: CASSLVQPGANYGYTF.